The source of this T cell receptor beta chain is a study of prognosis after radiotherapy for stage I lung cancer. Study-wide background: The non-small cell lung cancer patients were all considered medically inoperable, with comorbidities accounting for this in over 10 of them.

This clonotype was counted many times. With two-round multiplex PCR, TCR beta CDR3 sequences were amplified from genomic DNA. Initially, in first-round PCR, primers specific to each TRBV and TRBJ gene were used. TCRdb redid the calling of the multiplex PCR reads with MiXCR, one entry per CDR3 protein. The table has fewer than 15,000 distinct CDR3 sequences, around 45% seen once. From germline, CDR1 is MNHEY and CDR2 SVGAGI. With 2 bases clipped from V and 2 bases from J, the junction kept 10 bases outside the gene matches. This CDR3 is 17 amino acids long. The chain uses TRBV6-5 and TRBJ2-3; 7 bases fit TRBD2. This receptor was identified in a donor aged 50 or older with non-small cell lung cancer. The sequencing used PBMCs, collected before or after stereotactic body radiation therapy (not recorded which). This CDR3 reads CASSYALTGRDTDTQYF. The CDR3 DNA reads as TGTGCCAGCAGTTACGCGTTGACTGGGAGGGACACAGATACGCAGTATTTT.